These T cell receptor beta chains were read from a single sample in a study of T cells in localized non-small cell lung cancer. Assay used: immunoSEQ multiplex PCR; TCRdb lists only in-frame clones, some missing. The sample holds about 72,000 clones, approximately 85% seen once. The specimen comprised peripheral blood, sampled before any cancer treatment. Source of these receptors: a female donor of 60 years or more with stage I lung adenocarcinoma. CDR3s include the opening cysteine and the closing phenylalanine or tryptophan. D genes are given only for firm matches. Clone sizes are given selectively: once, few, many, or a class where the clone is expanded.

j_call	d_call	v_call	clone_size	cdr3_aa	cdr3_nt
TRBJ1-5	-	TRBV6-1	-	CASSVRGGNQPQHF	TGTGCCAGCAGTGTTCGGGGTGGCAATCAGCCCCAGCATTTT
TRBJ1-1	-	TRBV10-2	-	CASSPTGSDSEAFF	TGCGCCAGCAGCCCCACAGGGTCTGACTCTGAAGCTTTCTTT
TRBJ2-1	TRBD1	TRBV27	-	CASSYRGPNNEQFF	TGTGCCAGCAGTTACAGGGGGCCAAACAATGAGCAGTTCTTC
TRBJ2-5	TRBD1	TRBV11-2	once	CASSLRDGQGQETQYF	TGTGCCAGCAGCTTAAGGGACGGACAGGGTCAAGAGACCCAGTACTTC
TRBJ1-2	-	TRBV4-2	-	CASSQDLTVGTYFPYGYTF	TGTGCCAGCAGCCAAGATCTTACGGTGGGGACATATTTCCCCTATGGCTACACCTTC
TRBJ1-1	-	TRBV2	-	CASGPQWGTEAFF	TGTGCCAGCGGTCCCCAGTGGGGCACTGAAGCTTTCTTT
TRBJ2-7	TRBD1	TRBV6-4	once	CASSENRGVGEQYF	TGTGCCAGCAGTGAGAACAGGGGAGTAGGCGAGCAGTACTTC
TRBJ2-7	-	TRBV19	once	CASKRGSGNSYEQYF	TGTGCCAGTAAGAGGGGGTCGGGGAACTCCTACGAGCAGTACTTC
TRBJ2-7	TRBD2	TRBV7-9	-	CASSLIAGVSSYEQYF	TGTGCCAGCAGCTTAATAGCGGGGGTTAGCTCCTACGAGCAGTACTTC
TRBJ2-2	-	TRBV2	-	CASRTEGGKSGELFF	TGTGCCAGCAGGACCGAGGGGGGGAAGTCCGGGGAGCTGTTTTTT
TRBJ1-1	-	TRBV7-9	-	CASSLRDSAAFF	TGTGCCAGCAGCTTAAGAGACAGCGCGGCTTTCTTT
TRBJ1-2	-	TRBV29-1	once	CSVAGGSNYGYTF	TGCAGCGTCGCTGGCGGCTCCAACTATGGCTACACCTTC
TRBJ2-3	-	TRBV18	-	CASSPYATSTDTQYF	TGTGCCAGCTCACCTTACGCGACTAGCACAGATACGCAGTATTTT
TRBJ2-1	TRBD2	TRBV30	-	CAWAGARDNEQFF	TGTGCCTGGGCGGGAGCCAGGGACAATGAGCAGTTCTTC
TRBJ1-4	-	TRBV4-2	once	CASSPRGRTPNEKLFF	TGTGCCAGCAGCCCTAGAGGCAGGACACCTAATGAAAAACTGTTTTTT
TRBJ2-6	-	TRBV5-4	-	CASRSGEPGANVLTF	TGTGCCAGCAGGTCGGGAGAGCCTGGGGCCAACGTCCTGACTTTC
TRBJ2-3	TRBD2	TRBV28	-	CASRRTSGRGDTQYF	TGTGCCAGCAGAAGGACTAGCGGGAGGGGAGATACGCAGTATTTT
TRBJ1-5	TRBD1	TRBV18	-	CASSQTGQGDQPQHF	TGTGCCAGCTCACAAACTGGACAGGGTGATCAGCCCCAGCATTTT
TRBJ1-4	-	TRBV7-8	-	CASSLGGLGTNEKLFF	TGTGCCAGCAGCTTAGGAGGGTTGGGAACTAATGAAAAACTGTTTTTT
TRBJ1-1	-	TRBV4-1	few	CASSPARGGTEAFF	TGCGCCAGCAGCCCAGCTCGGGGAGGAACTGAAGCTTTCTTT
TRBJ2-5	-	TRBV6-1	-	CASSRMPGNSGQYF	TGTGCCAGCAGCCGGATGCCAGGGAACTCTGGTCAGTACTTC
TRBJ2-5	-	TRBV14	-	CATRRQGTETQYF	TGTGCAACCAGGCGGCAGGGGACAGAGACCCAGTACTTC
TRBJ2-7	-	TRBV18	-	CASSTGTEGPYEQYF	TGTGCCAGCTCCACCGGGACCGAAGGCCCCTACGAGCAGTACTTC
TRBJ1-2	TRBD1	TRBV19	-	CASSPLPWTGSTYGYTF	TGTGCCAGTAGCCCACTACCCTGGACAGGGTCTACCTATGGCTACACCTTC
TRBJ2-7	-	TRBV4-2	-	CASSQDKAPISYEQYF	TGTGCCAGCAGCCAAGATAAGGCCCCCATCTCCTACGAGCAGTACTTC
TRBJ1-5	TRBD1	TRBV2	-	CASRGQGLSNQPQHF	TGTGCCAGCAGGGGACAGGGGCTAAGCAATCAGCCCCAGCATTTT
TRBJ2-5	-	TRBV27	once	CASSSYGGEETQYF	TGTGCCAGCAGTTCCTATGGGGGTGAAGAGACCCAGTACTTC